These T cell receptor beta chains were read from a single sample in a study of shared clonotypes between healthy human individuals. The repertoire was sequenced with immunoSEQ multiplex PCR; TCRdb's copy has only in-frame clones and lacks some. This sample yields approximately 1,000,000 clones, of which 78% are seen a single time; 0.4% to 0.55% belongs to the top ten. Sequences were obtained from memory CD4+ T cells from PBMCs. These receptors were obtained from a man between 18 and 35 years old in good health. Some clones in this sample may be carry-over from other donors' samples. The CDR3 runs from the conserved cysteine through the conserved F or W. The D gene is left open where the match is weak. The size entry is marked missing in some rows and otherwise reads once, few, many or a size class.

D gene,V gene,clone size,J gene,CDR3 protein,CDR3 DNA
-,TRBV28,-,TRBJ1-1,CASSLDGNTEAFF,TGTGCCAGCAGTTTAGACGGGAACACTGAAGCTTTCTTT
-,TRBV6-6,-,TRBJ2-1,CASSPSNEQFF,TGTGCCAGCAGTCCGTCAAATGAGCAGTTCTTC
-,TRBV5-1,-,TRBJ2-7,CASSWGDSSYEQYF,TGCGCCAGCAGCTGGGGGGACAGCTCCTACGAGCAGTACTTC
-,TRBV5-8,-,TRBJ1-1,CASTHRGTEAFF,TGTGCCAGCACCCATCGGGGTACTGAAGCTTTCTTT
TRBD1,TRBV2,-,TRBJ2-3,CASSGQGLEDTQYF,TGTGCCAGCAGTGGACAGGGCCTTGAGGATACGCAGTATTTT
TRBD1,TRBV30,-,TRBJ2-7,CAWSAGTGGIYEQYF,TGTGCCTGGAGCGCAGGGACAGGGGGAATCTACGAGCAGTACTTC
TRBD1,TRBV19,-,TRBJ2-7,CASMRTGGYGEQYF,TGTGCCAGTATGAGGACAGGGGGTTATGGCGAGCAGTACTTC
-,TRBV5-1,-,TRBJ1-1,CASSLYQGRPEAFF,TGCGCCAGCAGCTTGTATCAGGGGAGACCTGAAGCTTTCTTT
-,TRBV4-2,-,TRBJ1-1,CASLPVGRRDTEAFF,TGTGCCAGCTTACCCGTTGGCCGACGGGACACTGAAGCTTTCTTT
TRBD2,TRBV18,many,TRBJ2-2,CASSLTSGNTGELFF,TGTGCCAGCTCACTGACTAGCGGCAACACCGGGGAGCTGTTTTTT
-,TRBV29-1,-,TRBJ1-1,CSVEGEGTEAFF,TGCAGCGTTGAAGGGGAGGGGACTGAAGCTTTCTTT
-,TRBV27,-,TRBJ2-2,CASSLSLLSTNTGELFF,TGTGCCAGCAGTTTATCGCTACTCAGCACAAATACCGGGGAGCTGTTTTTT
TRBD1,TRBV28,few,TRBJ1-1,CASNTGGTEAFF,TGTGCCAGCAATACAGGGGGCACTGAAGCTTTCTTT
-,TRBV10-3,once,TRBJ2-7,CAISEPPPYEQYF,TGTGCCATCAGTGAGCCCCCACCCTACGAGCAGTACTTC
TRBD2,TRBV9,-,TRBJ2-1,CASSPPGLGSYNEQFF,TGTGCCAGCAGCCCACCGGGACTAGGCTCCTACAATGAGCAGTTCTTC
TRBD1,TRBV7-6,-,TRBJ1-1,CASSTADRGNTEAFF,TGTGCCAGCAGCACGGCGGACAGGGGTAACACTGAAGCTTTCTTT
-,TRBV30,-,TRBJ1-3,CAWSSDTGNTIYF,TGTGCCTGGAGTTCAGACACCGGAAACACCATATATTTT
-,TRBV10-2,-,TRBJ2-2,CASTPQKGPGELFF,TGCGCCAGCACCCCTCAAAAGGGTCCCGGGGAGCTGTTTTTT
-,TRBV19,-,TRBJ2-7,CASSIGAQAYYEQYF,TGTGCCAGTAGTATAGGTGCCCAGGCTTACTACGAGCAGTACTTC
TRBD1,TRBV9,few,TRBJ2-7,CASSFRTGGPFEQYF,TGTGCCAGCAGCTTCCGGACAGGGGGTCCCTTCGAGCAGTACTTC
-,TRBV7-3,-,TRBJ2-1,CASSLTGNNEQFF,TGTGCCAGCAGCTTGACCGGAAACAATGAGCAGTTCTTC
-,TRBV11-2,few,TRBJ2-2,CASSFLIGELFF,TGTGCCAGCAGCTTTCTGATCGGGGAGCTGTTTTTT
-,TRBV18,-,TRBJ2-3,CASSPSLAGTDTQYF,TGTGCCAGCTCACCATCCCTCGCAGGGACAGATACGCAGTATTTT
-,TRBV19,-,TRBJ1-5,CASRAHYSNQPQHF,TGTGCCAGTAGAGCCCACTATAGCAATCAGCCCCAGCATTTT
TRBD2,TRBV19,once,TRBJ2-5,CASRTSGRAETQYF,TGTGCCAGTCGAACTAGCGGGAGGGCCGAGACCCAGTACTTC
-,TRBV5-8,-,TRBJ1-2,CASSLGVVEKNYGYTF,TGTGCCAGCAGCTTGGGAGTGGTGGAAAAAAACTATGGCTACACCTTC
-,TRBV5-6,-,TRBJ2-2,CASSWTGTTGELFF,TGTGCCAGCAGCTGGACCGGGACTACCGGGGAGCTGTTTTTT
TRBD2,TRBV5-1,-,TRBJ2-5,CASSSGGDQETQYF,TGCGCCAGCAGCTCCGGGGGGGACCAAGAGACCCAGTACTTC
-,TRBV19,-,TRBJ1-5,CASSIYSDQPQHF,TGTGCCAGTAGTATCTACTCGGATCAGCCCCAGCATTTT
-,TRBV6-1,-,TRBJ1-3,CASQTFLGNTIYF,TGTGCCAGCCAGACTTTCCTCGGAAACACCATATATTTT
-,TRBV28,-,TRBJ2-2,CASSFAGRATGELFF,TGTGCCAGCAGTTTCGCGGGCAGGGCCACCGGGGAGCTGTTTTTT
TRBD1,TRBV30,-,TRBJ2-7,CAWSVGTGRYEQYF,TGTGCCTGGAGTGTAGGGACAGGGCGCTACGAGCAGTACTTC
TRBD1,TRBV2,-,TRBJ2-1,CASRPLGTGQYEQFF,TGTGCCAGCAGGCCCCTAGGGACAGGTCAATATGAGCAGTTCTTC
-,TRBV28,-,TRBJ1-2,CASSPGTPLGDHGYTF,TGTGCCAGCAGTCCCGGGACGCCGCTGGGGGACCATGGCTACACCTTC
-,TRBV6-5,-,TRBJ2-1,CASSYSLASSGSEQFF,TGTGCCAGCAGTTACTCGTTGGCCAGCTCGGGGTCTGAGCAGTTCTTC
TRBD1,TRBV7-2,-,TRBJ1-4,CASSSRTGGEKLFF,TGTGCCAGCAGCTCGAGGACAGGGGGTGAAAAACTGTTTTTT
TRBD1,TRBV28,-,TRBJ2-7,CASSSTGTGGLNEQYF,TGTGCCAGCAGTTCAACCGGGACAGGGGGCCTTAACGAGCAGTACTTC
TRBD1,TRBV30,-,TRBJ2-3,CAWTRQGLTDTQYF,TGTGCCTGGACTAGACAGGGATTAACAGATACGCAGTATTTT
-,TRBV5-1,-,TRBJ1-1,CASSDLPQGTNTEAFF,TGCGCCAGCAGCGATTTACCGCAGGGTACGAACACTGAAGCTTTCTTT
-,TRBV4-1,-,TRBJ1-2,CASSQDYKGAFNYGYTF,TGCGCCAGCAGCCAAGATTACAAGGGAGCCTTTAACTATGGCTACACCTTC
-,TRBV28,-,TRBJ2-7,CASSRGRDRYNSSYEQYF,TGTGCCAGCAGCCGGGGGAGGGACAGATACAATAGCTCCTACGAGCAGTACTTC
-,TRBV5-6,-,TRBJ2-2,CASSPIAGATGELFF,TGTGCCAGCAGTCCTATAGCAGGGGCCACCGGGGAGCTGTTTTTT
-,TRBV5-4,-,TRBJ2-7,CASSLDYSSYEQYF,TGTGCCAGCAGCTTGGACTATAGCTCCTACGAGCAGTACTTC
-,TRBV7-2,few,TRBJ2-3,CASTPTTDTQYF,TGTGCCAGCACCCCGACAACAGATACGCAGTATTTT
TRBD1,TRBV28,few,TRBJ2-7,CASSLRGQGYEQYF,TGTGCCAGCAGTTTAAGGGGACAGGGCTACGAGCAGTACTTC
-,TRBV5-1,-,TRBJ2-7,CASSLVADRTYEQYF,TGCGCCAGCAGCTTGGTTGCGGACAGAACCTACGAGCAGTACTTC
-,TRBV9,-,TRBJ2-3,CASSVASASTDTQYF,TGTGCCAGCAGCGTAGCTAGCGCGAGCACAGATACGCAGTATTTT
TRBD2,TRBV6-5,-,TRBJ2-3,CASGIHGTTSDTQYF,TGTGCCAGCGGAATACACGGGACTACCTCAGATACGCAGTATTTT
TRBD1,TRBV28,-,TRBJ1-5,CASSPRTGFQPQHF,TGTGCCAGCAGTCCAAGGACAGGGTTTCAGCCCCAGCATTTT
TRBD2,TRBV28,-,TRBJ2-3,CASSLRDSGPLKDTQYF,TGTGCCAGCAGTTTAAGGGATAGCGGGCCCCTCAAGGATACGCAGTATTTT
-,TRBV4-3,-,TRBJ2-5,CASSQDHLGGSETQYF,TGCGCCAGCAGCCAAGATCACCTAGGGGGTAGTGAGACCCAGTACTTC
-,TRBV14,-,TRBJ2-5,CASSQDWWNLQETQYF,TGTGCCAGCAGCCAAGACTGGTGGAACCTTCAAGAGACCCAGTACTTC
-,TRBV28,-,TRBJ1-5,CASSLNDQPQHF,TGTGCCAGCAGTTTAAATGATCAGCCCCAGCATTTT
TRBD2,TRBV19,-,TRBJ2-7,CASSSLPSGSAYEQYF,TGTGCCAGTAGTTCCCTTCCGAGCGGGAGTGCTTACGAGCAGTACTTC
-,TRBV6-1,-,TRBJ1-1,CASSLRALGDTEAFF,TGTGCCAGCAGCCTAAGGGCCCTGGGGGACACTGAAGCTTTCTTT